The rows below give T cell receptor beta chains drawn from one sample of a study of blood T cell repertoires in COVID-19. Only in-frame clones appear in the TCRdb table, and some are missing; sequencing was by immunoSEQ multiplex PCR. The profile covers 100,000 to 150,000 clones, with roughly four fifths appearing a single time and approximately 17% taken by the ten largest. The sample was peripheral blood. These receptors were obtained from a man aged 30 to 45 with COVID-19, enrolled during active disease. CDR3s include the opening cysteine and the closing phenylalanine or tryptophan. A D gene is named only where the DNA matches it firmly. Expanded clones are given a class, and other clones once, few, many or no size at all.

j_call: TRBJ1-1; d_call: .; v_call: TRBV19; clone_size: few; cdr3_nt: TGTGCCAGTAGTCTCCTCGGGGGGGCCGAAGCTTTCTTT; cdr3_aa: CASSLLGGAEAFF
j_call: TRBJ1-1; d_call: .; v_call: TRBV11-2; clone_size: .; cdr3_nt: TGTGCCAGCAGCTTATTCATCTCCCGGGGTACGAACACTGAAGCTTTCTTT; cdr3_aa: CASSLFISRGTNTEAFF
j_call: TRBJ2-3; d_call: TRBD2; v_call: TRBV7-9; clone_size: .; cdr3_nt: TGTGCCAGCAGCTTAGGGGGAGGGTGGTTCACAGATACGCAGTATTTT; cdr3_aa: CASSLGGGWFTDTQYF
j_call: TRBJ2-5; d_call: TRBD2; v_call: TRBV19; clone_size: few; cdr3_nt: TGTGCCAGTAGTCACGGGACTAGCGGGGGCCGGGGGACCCAGTACTTC; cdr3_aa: CASSHGTSGGRGTQYF
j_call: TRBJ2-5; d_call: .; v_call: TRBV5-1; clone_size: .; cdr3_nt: TGCGCCAGCAGCTTGGGGACAGAGATAACTCAAGAGACCCAGTACTTC; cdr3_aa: CASSLGTEITQETQYF
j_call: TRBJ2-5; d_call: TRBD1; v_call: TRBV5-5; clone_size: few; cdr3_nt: TGTGCCAGCAGCCGGACAGGGGGCCGAGAGACCCAGTACTTC; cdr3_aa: CASSRTGGRETQYF
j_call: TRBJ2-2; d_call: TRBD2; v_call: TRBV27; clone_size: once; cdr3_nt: TGTGCCAGCAGTTTAACGACTAGCGGGGGATACACCGGGGAGCTGTTTTTT; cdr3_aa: CASSLTTSGGYTGELFF
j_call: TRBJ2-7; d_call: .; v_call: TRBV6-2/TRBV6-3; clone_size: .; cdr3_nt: TGTGCCAGCAGTTACCTTACGGGGGGCATCTACGAGCAGTACTTC; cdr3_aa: CASSYLTGGIYEQYF
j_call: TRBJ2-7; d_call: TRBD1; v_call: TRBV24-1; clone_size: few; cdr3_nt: TGTGCCACCAGTGACTCGACAGGGGGCCTCTACGAGCAGTACTTC; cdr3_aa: CATSDSTGGLYEQYF
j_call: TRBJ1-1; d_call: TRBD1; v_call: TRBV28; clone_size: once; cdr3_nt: TGTGCCAGCCTACAGGGGCTGAACACTGAAGCTTTCTTT; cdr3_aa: CASLQGLNTEAFF
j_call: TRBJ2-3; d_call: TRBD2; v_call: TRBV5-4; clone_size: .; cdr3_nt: TGTGCCAGCAGCTTCGGGGGGGAGAGCACAGATACGCAGTATTTT; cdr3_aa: CASSFGGESTDTQYF
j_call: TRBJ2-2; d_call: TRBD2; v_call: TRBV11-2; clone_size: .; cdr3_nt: TGTGCCAGCAGCTTAGATCGTGGGACTAGCGGGGGCTTTCACACCGGGGAGCTGTTTTTT; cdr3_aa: CASSLDRGTSGGFHTGELFF
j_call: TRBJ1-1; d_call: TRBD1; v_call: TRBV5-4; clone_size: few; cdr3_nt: TGTGCCAGCAGCTTCAGCCCGACAGGGGAAGCTTTCTTT; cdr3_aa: CASSFSPTGEAFF
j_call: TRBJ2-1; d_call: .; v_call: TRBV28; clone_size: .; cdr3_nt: TGTGCCAGCATCTCGATATCCCTGAGCTCCTACAATGAGCAGTTCTTC; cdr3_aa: CASISISLSSYNEQFF
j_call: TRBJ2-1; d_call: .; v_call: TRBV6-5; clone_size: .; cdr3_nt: TGTGCCAGCCAGAAGGACAGCTCTTCCTACAATGAGCAGTTCTTC; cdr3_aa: CASQKDSSSYNEQFF
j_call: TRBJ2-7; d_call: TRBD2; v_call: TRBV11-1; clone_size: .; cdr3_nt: TGTGCCAGCAGCCACGGACTAGCGGGAGACGAGCAGTACTTC; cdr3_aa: CASSHGLAGDEQYF
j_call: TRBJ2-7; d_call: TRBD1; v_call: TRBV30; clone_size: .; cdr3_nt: TGTGCCTGGAGTGATCCAGTCCACCGGGACAGTTTGGCCTACGAGCAGTACTTC; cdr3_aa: CAWSDPVHRDSLAYEQYF
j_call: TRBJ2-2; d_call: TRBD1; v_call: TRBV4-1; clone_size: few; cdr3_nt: TGCGCCAGCAGCCGGGTAGACAGGGCCACCGGGGAGCTGTTTTTT; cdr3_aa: CASSRVDRATGELFF
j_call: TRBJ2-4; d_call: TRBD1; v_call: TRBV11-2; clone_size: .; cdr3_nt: TGTGCCAGCAGCTTAAACGACAGGGACATTCAGTACTTC; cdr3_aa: CASSLNDRDIQYF
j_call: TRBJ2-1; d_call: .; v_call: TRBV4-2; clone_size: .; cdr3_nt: TGTGCCAGCAGCCAAGATGGCGGGGCCTACAATGAGCAGTTCTTC; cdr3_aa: CASSQDGGAYNEQFF
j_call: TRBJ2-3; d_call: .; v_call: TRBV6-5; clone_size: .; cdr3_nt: TGTGCCAGCAGTTTCTATGATACGCAGTATTTT; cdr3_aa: CASSFYDTQYF
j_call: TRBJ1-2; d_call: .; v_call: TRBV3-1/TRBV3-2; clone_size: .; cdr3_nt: TGTGCCAGCAGCCAAGATCGAGGTCCCGGCTATGGCTACACCTTC; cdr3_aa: CASSQDRGPGYGYTF
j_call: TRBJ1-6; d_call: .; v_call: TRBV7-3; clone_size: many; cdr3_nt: TGTGCCAGCAGCCGGACAGCCTTCAATTCACCCCTCCACTTT; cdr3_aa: CASSRTAFNSPLHF
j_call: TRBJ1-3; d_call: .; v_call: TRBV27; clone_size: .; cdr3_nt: TGTGCCAGCAAACCGCGGGTTTCTGGAAACACCATATATTTT; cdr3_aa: CASKPRVSGNTIYF
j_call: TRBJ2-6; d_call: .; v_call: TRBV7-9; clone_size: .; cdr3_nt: TGTGCCAGCAGCTCGAGAGGGAGTACTGGGGCCAACGTCCTGACTTTC; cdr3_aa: CASSSRGSTGANVLTF
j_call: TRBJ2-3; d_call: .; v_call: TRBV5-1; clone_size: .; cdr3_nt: TGCGCCAGCAGCTTGGGGCAGGGGTACACAGATACGCAGTATTTT; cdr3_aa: CASSLGQGYTDTQYF
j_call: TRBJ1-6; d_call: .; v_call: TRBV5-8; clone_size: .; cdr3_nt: TGTGCCAGCAGCTTAACCGGGAACTCCTATAATTCACCCCTCCACTTT; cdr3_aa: CASSLTGNSYNSPLHF
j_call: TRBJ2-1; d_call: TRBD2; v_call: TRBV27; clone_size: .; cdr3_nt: TGTGCCAGCAGTTTCCTAGCGGGCCCCTACAATGAGCAGTTCTTC; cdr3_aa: CASSFLAGPYNEQFF
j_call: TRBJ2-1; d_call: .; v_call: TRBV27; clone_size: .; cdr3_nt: TGTGCCAGCAGCCAAGACAGAGTTTTTGGGAATGAGCAGTTCTTC; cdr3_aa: CASSQDRVFGNEQFF